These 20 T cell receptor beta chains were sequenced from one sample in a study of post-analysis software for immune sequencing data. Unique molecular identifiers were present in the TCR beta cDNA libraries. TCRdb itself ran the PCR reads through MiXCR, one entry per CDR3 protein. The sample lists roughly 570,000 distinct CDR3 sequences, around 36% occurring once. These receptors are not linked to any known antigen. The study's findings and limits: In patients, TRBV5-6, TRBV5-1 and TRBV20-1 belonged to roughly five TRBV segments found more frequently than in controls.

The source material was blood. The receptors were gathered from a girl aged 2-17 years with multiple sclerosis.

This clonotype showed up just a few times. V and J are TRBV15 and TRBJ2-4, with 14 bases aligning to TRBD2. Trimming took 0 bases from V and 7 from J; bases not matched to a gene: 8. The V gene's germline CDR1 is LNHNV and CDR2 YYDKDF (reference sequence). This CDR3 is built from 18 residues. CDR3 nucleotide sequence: TGTGCCACCAGCAGAGATAAGGGACTAGCGGGGGATGGGAACATTCAGTACTTC. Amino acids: CATSRDKGLAGDGNIQYF. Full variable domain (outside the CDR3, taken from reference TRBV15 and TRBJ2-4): DAMVIQNPRYQVTQFGKPVTLSCSQTLNHNVMYWYQQKSSQAPKLLFHYYDKDFNNEADTPDNFQSRRPNTSFCFLDIRSPGLGDTAMYLCATSRDKGLAGDGNIQYFGAGTRLSVL.

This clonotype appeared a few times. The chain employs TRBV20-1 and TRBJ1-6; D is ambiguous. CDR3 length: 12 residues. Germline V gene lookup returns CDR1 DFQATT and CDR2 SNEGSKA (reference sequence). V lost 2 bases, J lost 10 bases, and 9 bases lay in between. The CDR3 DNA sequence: TGCAGTGCTAGATCACGGGTGTCACCCCTCCACTTT. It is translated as CSARSRVSPLHF.

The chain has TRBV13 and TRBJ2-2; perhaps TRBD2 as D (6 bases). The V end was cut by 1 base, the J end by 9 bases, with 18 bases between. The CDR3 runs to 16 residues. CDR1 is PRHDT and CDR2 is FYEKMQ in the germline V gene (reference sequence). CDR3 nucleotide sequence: TGTGCCAGCAGCTTAGTCGGGGGAGAGACGAGGAGGGAGCTGTTTTTT. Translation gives CASSLVGGETRRELFF.

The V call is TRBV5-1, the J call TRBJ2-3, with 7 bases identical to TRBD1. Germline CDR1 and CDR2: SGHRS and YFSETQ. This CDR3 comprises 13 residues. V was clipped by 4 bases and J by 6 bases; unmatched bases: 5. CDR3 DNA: TGCGCCAGCAGCGTAGGACAGGTTGATACGCAGTATTTT. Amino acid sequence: CASSVGQVDTQYF. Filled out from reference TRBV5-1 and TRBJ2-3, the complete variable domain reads KAGVTQTPRYLIKTRGQQVTLSCSPISGHRSVSWYQQTPGQGLQFLFEYFSETQRNKGNFPGRFSGRQFSNSRSEMNVSTLELGDSALYLCASSVGQVDTQYFGPGTRLTVL.

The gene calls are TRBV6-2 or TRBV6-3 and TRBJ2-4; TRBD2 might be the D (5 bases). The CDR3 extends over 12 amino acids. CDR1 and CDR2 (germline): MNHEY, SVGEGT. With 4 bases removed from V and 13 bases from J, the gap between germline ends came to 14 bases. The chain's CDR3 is CASSLRTWEQYF. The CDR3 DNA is TGTGCCAGCAGTTTACGGACGTGGGAGCAGTACTTC.

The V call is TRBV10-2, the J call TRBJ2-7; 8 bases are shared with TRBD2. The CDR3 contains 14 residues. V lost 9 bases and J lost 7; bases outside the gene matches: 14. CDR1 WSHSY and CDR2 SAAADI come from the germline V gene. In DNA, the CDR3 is TGCGCCAGTCTTCGCGGGGGGACCTCTTGGGAGCAGTACTTC. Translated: CASLRGGTSWEQYF.

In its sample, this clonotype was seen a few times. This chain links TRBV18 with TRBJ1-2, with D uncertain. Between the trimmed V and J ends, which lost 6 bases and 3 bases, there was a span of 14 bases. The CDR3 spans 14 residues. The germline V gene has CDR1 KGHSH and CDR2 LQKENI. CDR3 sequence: CASSLGIQYYGYTF. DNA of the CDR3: TGTGCCAGCTCCTTAGGAATCCAGTACTATGGCTACACCTTC. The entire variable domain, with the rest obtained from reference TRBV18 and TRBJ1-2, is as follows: NAGVMQNPRHLVRRRGQEARLRCSPMKGHSHVYWYRQLPEEGLKFMVYLQKENIIDESGMPKERFSAEFPKEGPSILRIQQVVRGDSAAYFCASSLGIQYYGYTFGSGTRLTVV.

The CDR3 DNA reads as TGTGCCAGCAGTTACCCCCTCGGGACAGGACAGTTTGGCTACACCTTC. This codes for CASSYPLGTGQFGYTF. The V call is TRBV6-5, the J call TRBJ1-2; 8 nucleotides line up with TRBD1. The germline gives CDR1 MNHEY, CDR2 SVGAGI. The J segment lost 7 bases and the V segment lost 2 bases, leaving 12 bases of the junction unmatched. The CDR3 spans 16 residues.

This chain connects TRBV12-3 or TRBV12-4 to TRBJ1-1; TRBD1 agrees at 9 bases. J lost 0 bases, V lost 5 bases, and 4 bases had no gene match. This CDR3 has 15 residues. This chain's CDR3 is CASSRRTGVNTEAFF. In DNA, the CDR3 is TGTGCCAGCAGTCGCCGGACAGGGGTGAACACTGAAGCTTTCTTT.

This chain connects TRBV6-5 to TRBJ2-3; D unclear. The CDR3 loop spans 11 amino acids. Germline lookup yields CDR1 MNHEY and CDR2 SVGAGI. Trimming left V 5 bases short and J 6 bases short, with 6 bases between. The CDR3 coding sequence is TGTGCCAGCAGTGCCGGTGATACGCAGTATTTT. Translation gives CASSAGDTQYF.

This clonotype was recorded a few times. CDR3 region: CASSHLAGANEQFF. The CDR3 nucleotides are TGTGCCAGCAGCCACTTAGCGGGGGCCAATGAGCAGTTCTTC. This chain joins TRBV21-1 and TRBJ2-1; the table's TRBD2 call for D was not verified on the DNA. TRBV21-1 is a recognized pseudogene. The CDR3 covers 14 residues.

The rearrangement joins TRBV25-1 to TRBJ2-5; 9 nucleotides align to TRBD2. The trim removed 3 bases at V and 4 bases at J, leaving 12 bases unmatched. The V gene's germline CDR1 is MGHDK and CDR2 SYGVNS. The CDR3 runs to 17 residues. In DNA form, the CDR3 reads TGTGCCAGCAGTGATCCAGGACTAGCGCGGTTCGCAGAGACCCAGTACTTC. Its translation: CASSDPGLARFAETQYF.

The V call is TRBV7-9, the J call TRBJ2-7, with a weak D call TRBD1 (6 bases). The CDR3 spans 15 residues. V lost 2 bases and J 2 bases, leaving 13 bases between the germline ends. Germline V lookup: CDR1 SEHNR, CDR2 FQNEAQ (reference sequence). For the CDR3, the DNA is TGTGCCAGCAGCTTATGGAGACAGGACCCCTACGAGCAGTACTTC. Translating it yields CASSLWRQDPYEQYF.

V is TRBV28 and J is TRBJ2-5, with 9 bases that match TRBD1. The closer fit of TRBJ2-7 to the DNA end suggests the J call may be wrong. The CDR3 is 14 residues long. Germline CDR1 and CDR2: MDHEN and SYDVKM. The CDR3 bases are TGTGCCAGCAATAGGGACAGGGTCACCTACGAGCAGTACTTC. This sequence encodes CASNRDRVTYEQYF.

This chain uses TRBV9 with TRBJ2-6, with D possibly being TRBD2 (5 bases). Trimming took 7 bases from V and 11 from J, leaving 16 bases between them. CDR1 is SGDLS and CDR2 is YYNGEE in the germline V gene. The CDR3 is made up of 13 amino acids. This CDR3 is CASQRAGSHVLTF. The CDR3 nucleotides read TGTGCCAGCCAAAGGGCGGGTTCTCACGTCCTGACTTTC.

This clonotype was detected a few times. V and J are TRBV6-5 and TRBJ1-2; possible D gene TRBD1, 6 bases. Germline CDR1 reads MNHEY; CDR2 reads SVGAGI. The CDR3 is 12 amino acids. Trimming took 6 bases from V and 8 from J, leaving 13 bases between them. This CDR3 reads CASSPRGWGYTF. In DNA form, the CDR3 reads TGTGCCAGCAGCCCCAGGGGCTGGGGCTACACCTTC.

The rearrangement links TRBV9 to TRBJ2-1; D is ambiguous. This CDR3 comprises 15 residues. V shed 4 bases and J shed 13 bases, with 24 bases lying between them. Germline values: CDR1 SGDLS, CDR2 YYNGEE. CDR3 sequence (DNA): TGTGCCAGCAGCTCCCTGGATGGTGTCGGCGAGACCCAGTTCTTC. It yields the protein CASSSLDGVGETQFF.

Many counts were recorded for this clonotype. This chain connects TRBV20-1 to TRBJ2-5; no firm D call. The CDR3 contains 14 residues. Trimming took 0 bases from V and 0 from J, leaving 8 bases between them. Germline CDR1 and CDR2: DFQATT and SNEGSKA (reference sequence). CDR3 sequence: CSARDQRNQETQYF. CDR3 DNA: TGCAGTGCTAGAGATCAACGGAACCAAGAGACCCAGTACTTC.

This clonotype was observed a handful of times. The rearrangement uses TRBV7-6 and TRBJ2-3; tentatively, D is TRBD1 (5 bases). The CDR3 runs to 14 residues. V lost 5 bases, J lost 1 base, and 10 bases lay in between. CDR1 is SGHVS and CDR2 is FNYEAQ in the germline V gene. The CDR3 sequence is CASSPSRGTDTQYF. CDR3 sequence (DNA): TGTGCCAGCAGCCCGAGCAGGGGCACAGATACGCAGTATTTT.

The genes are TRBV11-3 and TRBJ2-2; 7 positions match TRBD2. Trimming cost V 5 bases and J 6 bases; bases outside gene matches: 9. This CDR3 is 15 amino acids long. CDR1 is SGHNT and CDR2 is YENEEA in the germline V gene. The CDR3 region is CASSPGGDLAGELFF. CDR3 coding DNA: TGTGCCAGCAGCCCTGGGGGGGATTTGGCCGGGGAGCTGTTTTTT.